The 14 T cell receptor beta chains below all came from one sample that was sequenced in a study of blood T cell repertoires in COVID-19. Sequencing used immunoSEQ multiplex PCR; TCRdb keeps in-frame clones, though not all of them. Here the sample spans over 200,000 clones, approximately 90% being singletons. The sequenced material came from PBMCs or T cells enriched from blood (not recorded which). The receptors were sampled from a man aged 25 to 40 who had recovered from COVID-19.

The rearrangement uses TRBV7-6 and TRBJ2-2, with a weak D call TRBD1 (6 bases). CDR1 is SGHVS and CDR2 is FNYEAQ in the germline V gene. V lost 2 bases, J lost 1 base, and 8 bases lay in between. The CDR3 consists of 15 residues. The CDR3 sequence is CASSLTTGNTGELFF. Here the CDR3 DNA reads TGTGCCAGCAGCTTAACGACAGGGAACACCGGGGAGCTGTTTTTT.

The rearrangement links TRBV12-3 or TRBV12-4 to TRBJ1-1, with a possible D match to TRBD1 (5 bases). V was cut by 6 bases and J by 8 bases, with 16 bases left in between. The CDR3 extends over 13 amino acids. CDR3 bases: TGTGCCAGCAGCAAACCTGCACAGGCAGAAGCTTTCTTT. This translates into CASSKPAQAEAFF.

The chain carries TRBV14 and TRBJ2-3; 9 bases fit TRBD2. The V and J ends lost 2 bases and 4 bases, in that order; junction bases with no gene match: 10. The length of the CDR3 is 17 residues. CDR1 SGHDN and CDR2 FVKESK come from the germline V gene. The CDR3 protein is CASSQLGGLAMPDTQYF. Here the CDR3 DNA reads TGTGCCAGCAGCCAACTAGGGGGACTAGCAATGCCAGATACGCAGTATTTT.

The rearrangement joins TRBV12-3 or TRBV12-4 to TRBJ1-5; the D is unclear. The CDR3 is made up of 13 amino acids. V was trimmed by 5 bases and J by 3 bases, leaving 8 bases between them. CDR3 residues: CASSPENNQPQHF. The CDR3 DNA reads TGTGCCAGCAGTCCGGAGAACAATCAGCCCCAGCATTTT.

The V gene is TRBV7-2, the J gene TRBJ2-4; 11 bases are shared with TRBD2. The germline gives CDR1 SGHTA, CDR2 FQGNSA. V lost 2 bases and J lost 2; bases outside the gene matches: 8. The CDR3 consists of 18 residues. The CDR3 reads CASSLRVAGGETKNIQYF. CDR3 sequence (DNA): TGTGCCAGCAGCTTAAGGGTAGCGGGAGGGGAGACCAAAAACATTCAGTACTTC.

The chain couples TRBV29-1 to TRBJ2-3, with 7 bases lining up with TRBD1. V shed 4 bases, J shed 2 bases, and the junction held 3 bases outside the gene matches. The germline V gene has CDR1 SQVTM and CDR2 ANQGSEA. This CDR3 has 13 residues. CDR3 loop: CSVGQGDTDTQYF. The CDR3 DNA reads as TGCAGCGTTGGTCAGGGGGACACAGATACGCAGTATTTT.

In DNA, the CDR3 is TGTGCCAGCAGAACCCCCAGGGACAGGGAATCCTATGGCTACACCTTC. It specifies CASRTPRDRESYGYTF. This chain links TRBV28 with TRBJ1-2; 9 nucleotides line up with TRBD1. Germline CDR1 MDHEN, CDR2 SYDVKM. The CDR3 covers 16 residues. With 6 bases clipped from V and 4 bases from J, the junction kept 12 bases outside the gene matches.

This clone was seen only once. V and J are TRBV3-1 (or the pseudogene TRBV3-2) and TRBJ2-1; D uncertain. Trimming cost V 6 bases and J 6 bases, with 6 bases left between them. The CDR3 length is 11 residues. Looked up from germline, CDR1 is LGHDT and CDR2 is YNNKEL (reference sequence). CDR3 in DNA: TGTGCCAGCAGAAGGAGCAATGAGCAGTTCTTC. Translation gives CASRRSNEQFF.

This sequence joins TRBV7-2 and TRBJ2-7, with D tentatively TRBD1 (5 bases). Looked up from germline, CDR1 is SGHTA and CDR2 is FQGNSA. This CDR3 spans 15 amino acids. The V gene lost 3 bases and the J gene lost 3 bases, with 15 bases spanning the gap. Written as DNA, the CDR3 is TGTGCCAGCAGCTTTGACCACAGGACCGGCTACGAGCAGTACTTC. It encodes CASSFDHRTGYEQYF.

The V gene is TRBV7-9, the J gene TRBJ1-6; D is uncertain. This CDR3 region has 12 residues. The germline gives CDR1 SEHNR, CDR2 FQNEAQ (reference sequence). Trimming left V 6 bases short and J 7 bases short, with 7 bases between. The CDR3 here is CASSPINSPLHF. CDR3 DNA: TGTGCCAGCAGTCCTATAAATTCACCCCTCCACTTT.

V usage is TRBV24-1 and J usage is TRBJ2-6, with D maybe TRBD2 (6 bases). The germline V gene encodes CDR1 KGHDR and CDR2 SFDVKD. Deletions cut 3 bases from V and 4 bases from J, with 9 bases between. There are 15 residues in the CDR3. CDR3 sequence (DNA): TGTGCCACCAGTGATGGAGGGTCCGGGGCCAACGTCCTGACTTTC. It codes for CATSDGGSGANVLTF.

V gene TRBV6-6 combines with J gene TRBJ2-2; 9 bases are a match to TRBD1. Germline CDR1 is MNHNY and CDR2 is SVGAGI (reference sequence). There are 16 residues in the CDR3. V trimming: 6 bases; J trimming: 5 bases; junction bases outside the gene matches: 10. CDR3 region: CASSPPGQGQTGELFF. For the CDR3, the DNA is TGTGCCAGCAGCCCGCCGGGACAGGGACAGACCGGGGAGCTGTTTTTT.

The chain has TRBV27 and TRBJ2-3, with D possibly being TRBD1 (6 bases). V lost 5 bases, J lost 5 bases, and 11 bases lay in between. This CDR3 spans 13 amino acids. Germline V gives CDR1 MNHEY, CDR2 SMNVEV (reference sequence). The CDR3 region is CASSHRAGDTQYF. The DNA for the CDR3 is TGTGCCAGCAGTCACAGGGCAGGAGATACGCAGTATTTT.

This clone appeared a single time. The CDR3 DNA is TGCAGCGTTGCGGAAAGGAGCTCCTACGAGCAGTACTTC. It yields the protein CSVAERSSYEQYF. The chain has TRBV29-1 and TRBJ2-7; unclear D gene. This CDR3 contains 13 residues. V was shortened by 4 bases and J by 0 bases, with 10 bases between the two germline ends. In germline, CDR1 is SQVTM, CDR2 ANQGSEA.